The 2 T cell receptor beta chains in this list originate from one sample, sequenced in a study of shared clonotypes between healthy human individuals. Clones were sequenced by immunoSEQ multiplex PCR, and TCRdb holds only the in-frame ones, with some missing. The profile shows 2 million to 2.5 million clones, approximately 96% of them singletons. The sequencing input was naive CD4+ T cells sorted from blood. Subset noted: CD45RA+ positively selected. The receptors originated from a man between 18 and 29 years old in good health.

The chain is built from TRBV5-1 and TRBJ2-5, with TRBD1 matching over 8 bases. The CDR3 runs to 17 residues. The J segment lost 5 bases and the V segment lost 4 bases, leaving 16 bases of the junction unmatched. Germline-derived CDR1 and CDR2 are SGHRS and YFSETQ. The CDR3 DNA reads TGCGCCAGCAGCGACGGACAGGGAGTTTCATTCTGGGAGACCCAGTACTTC. This codes for CASSDGQGVSFWETQYF.

Notes on this clone: Different DNA sequences within this sample yield the same CDR3. This chain connects TRBV5-1 to TRBJ1-2; no definite D call. The CDR3 is 14 residues long. V dropped 0 bases and J dropped 2 bases, with 8 bases sitting between them. Germline V CDR1 and CDR2: SGHRS, YFSETQ. The CDR3 loop is CASSLGQDNYGYTF. CDR3 DNA sequence: TGCGCCAGCAGCTTGGGGCAAGACAACTATGGCTACACCTTC. Combining the CDR3 with reference TRBV5-1 and TRBJ1-2 gives the whole variable domain KAGVTQTPRYLIKTRGQQVTLSCSPISGHRSVSWYQQTPGQGLQFLFEYFSETQRNKGNFPGRFSGRQFSNSRSEMNVSTLELGDSALYLCASSLGQDNYGYTFGSGTRLTVV.